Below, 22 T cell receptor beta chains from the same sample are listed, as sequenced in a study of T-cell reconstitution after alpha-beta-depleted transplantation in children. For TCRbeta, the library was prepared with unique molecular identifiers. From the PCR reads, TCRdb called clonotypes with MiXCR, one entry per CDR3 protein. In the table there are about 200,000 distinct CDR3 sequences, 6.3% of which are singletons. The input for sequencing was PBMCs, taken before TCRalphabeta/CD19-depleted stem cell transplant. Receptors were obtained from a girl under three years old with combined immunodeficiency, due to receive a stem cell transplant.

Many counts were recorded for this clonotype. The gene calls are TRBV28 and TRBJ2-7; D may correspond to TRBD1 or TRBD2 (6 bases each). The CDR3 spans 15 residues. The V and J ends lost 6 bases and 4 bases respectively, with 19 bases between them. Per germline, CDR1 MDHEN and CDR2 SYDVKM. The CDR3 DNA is TGTGCCAGCAGCCCTCGTCGGGGGCTATTTTACGAGCAGTACTTC. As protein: CASSPRRGLFYEQYF.

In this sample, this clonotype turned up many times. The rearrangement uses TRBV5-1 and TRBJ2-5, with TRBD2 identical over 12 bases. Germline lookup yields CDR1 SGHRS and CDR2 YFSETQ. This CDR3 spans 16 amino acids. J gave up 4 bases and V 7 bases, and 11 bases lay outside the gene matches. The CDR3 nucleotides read TGCGCCAGCCAACCCCTGACTAGCGGGAGAGTAGAGACCCAGTACTTC. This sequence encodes CASQPLTSGRVETQYF.

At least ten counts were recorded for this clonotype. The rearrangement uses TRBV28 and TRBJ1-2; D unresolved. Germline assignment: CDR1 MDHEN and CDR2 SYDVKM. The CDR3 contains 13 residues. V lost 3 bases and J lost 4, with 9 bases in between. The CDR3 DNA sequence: TGTGCCAGCAGTTTCCCGTTTTTCTATGGCTACACCTTC. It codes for CASSFPFFYGYTF.

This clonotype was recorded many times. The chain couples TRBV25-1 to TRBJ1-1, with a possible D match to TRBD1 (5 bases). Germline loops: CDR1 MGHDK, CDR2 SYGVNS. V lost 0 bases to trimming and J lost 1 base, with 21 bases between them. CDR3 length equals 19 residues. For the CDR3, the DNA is TGTGCCAGCAGTGAATATTTTTCCCGGGAGGGAGGGGAGAACACTGAAGCTTTCTTT. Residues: CASSEYFSREGGENTEAFF.

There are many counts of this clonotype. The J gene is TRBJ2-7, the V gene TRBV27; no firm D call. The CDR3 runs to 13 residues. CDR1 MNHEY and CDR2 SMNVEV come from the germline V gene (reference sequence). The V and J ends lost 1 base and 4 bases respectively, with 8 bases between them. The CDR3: CASSLYGGYEQYF. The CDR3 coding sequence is TGTGCCAGCAGTTTATACGGCGGTTACGAGCAGTACTTC.

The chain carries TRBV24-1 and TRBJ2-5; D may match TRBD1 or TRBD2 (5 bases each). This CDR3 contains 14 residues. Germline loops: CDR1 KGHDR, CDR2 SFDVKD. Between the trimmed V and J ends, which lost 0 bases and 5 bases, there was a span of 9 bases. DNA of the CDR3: TGTGCCACCAGTGATTTGTCCGAGGGGGAGACCCAGTACTTC. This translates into CATSDLSEGETQYF.

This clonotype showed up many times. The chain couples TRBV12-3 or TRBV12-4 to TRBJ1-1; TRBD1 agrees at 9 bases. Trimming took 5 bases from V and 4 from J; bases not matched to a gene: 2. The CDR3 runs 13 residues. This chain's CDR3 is CASSTGGLTEAFF. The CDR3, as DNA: TGTGCCAGCAGTACAGGGGGCCTCACTGAAGCTTTCTTT.

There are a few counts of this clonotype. CDR3 nucleotide sequence: TGTGCCAGCAGTTTCCTCGCCGGGATCTCCTATAATTCACCCCTCCACTTT. Amino acid sequence: CASSFLAGISYNSPLHF. The chain couples TRBV12-3 or TRBV12-4 to TRBJ1-6; no firm D call. V lost 3 bases to trimming and J lost 0 bases, with 12 bases between them. This CDR3 spans 17 amino acids.

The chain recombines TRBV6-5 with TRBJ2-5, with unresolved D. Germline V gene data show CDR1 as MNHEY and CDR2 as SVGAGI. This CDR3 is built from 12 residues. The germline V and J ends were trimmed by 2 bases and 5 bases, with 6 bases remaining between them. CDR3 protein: CASSYGKETQYF. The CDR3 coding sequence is TGTGCCAGCAGTTACGGGAAGGAGACCCAGTACTTC.

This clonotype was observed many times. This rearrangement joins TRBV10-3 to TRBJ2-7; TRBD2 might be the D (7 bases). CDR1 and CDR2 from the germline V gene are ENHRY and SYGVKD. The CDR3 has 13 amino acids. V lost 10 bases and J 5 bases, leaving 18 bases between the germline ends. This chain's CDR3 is CATVPPGGNEQYF. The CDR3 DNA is TGTGCCACCGTCCCCCCGGGGGGCAACGAGCAGTACTTC.

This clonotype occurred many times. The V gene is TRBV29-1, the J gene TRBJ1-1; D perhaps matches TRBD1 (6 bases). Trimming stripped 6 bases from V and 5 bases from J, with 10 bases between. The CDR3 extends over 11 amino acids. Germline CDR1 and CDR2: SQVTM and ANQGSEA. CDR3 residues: CSVQGETEAFF. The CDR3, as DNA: TGCAGCGTACAGGGAGAAACTGAAGCTTTCTTT.

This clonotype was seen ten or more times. CDR3: CASSSPFQVETQYF. Here the CDR3 DNA reads TGTGCCAGCAGCTCCCCTTTTCAGGTAGAGACCCAGTACTTC. The chain uses TRBV7-9 and TRBJ2-5; the D is unclear. CDR3 length: 14 residues. Germline CDR1 and CDR2: SEHNR and FQNEAQ (reference sequence). The ends were cut back, 4 bases at V and 4 bases at J, with 13 bases in the middle. Together with reference TRBV7-9 and TRBJ2-5, the CDR3 gives the full variable domain: DTGVSQNPRHKITKRGQNVTFRCDPISEHNRLYWYRQTLGQGPEFLTYFQNEAQLEKSRLLSDRFSAERPKGSFSTLEIQRTEQGDSAMYLCASSSPFQVETQYFGPGTRLLVL.

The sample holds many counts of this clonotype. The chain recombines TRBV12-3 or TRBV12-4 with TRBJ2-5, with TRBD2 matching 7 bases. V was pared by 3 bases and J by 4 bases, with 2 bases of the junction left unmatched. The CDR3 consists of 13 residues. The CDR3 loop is CASSFGGGETQYF. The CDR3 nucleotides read TGTGCCAGCAGTTTTGGGGGGGGAGAGACCCAGTACTTC.

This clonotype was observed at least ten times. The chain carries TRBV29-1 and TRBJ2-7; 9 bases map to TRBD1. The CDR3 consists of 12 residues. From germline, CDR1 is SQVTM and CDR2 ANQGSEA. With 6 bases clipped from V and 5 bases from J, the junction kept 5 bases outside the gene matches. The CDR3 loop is CSVAGQGNEQYF. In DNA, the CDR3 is TGCAGCGTGGCGGGACAGGGAAACGAGCAGTACTTC.

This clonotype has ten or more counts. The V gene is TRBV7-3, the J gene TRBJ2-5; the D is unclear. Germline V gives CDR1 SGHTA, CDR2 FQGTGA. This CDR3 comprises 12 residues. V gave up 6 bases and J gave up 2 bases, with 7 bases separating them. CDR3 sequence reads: CASRLKQETQYF. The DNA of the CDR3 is TGTGCCAGCAGACTGAAACAAGAGACCCAGTACTTC.

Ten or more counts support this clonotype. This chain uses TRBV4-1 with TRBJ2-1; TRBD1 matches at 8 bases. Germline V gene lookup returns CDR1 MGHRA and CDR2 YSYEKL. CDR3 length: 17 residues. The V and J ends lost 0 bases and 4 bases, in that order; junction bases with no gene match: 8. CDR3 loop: CASSQDPSGGLYNEQFF. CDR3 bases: TGCGCCAGCAGCCAAGACCCTTCAGGGGGCCTTTACAATGAGCAGTTCTTC.

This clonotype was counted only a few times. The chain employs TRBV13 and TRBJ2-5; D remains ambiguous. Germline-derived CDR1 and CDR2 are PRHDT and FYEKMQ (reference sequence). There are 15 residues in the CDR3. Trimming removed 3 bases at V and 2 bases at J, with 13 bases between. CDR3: CASSLPYREQETQYF. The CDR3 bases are TGTGCCAGCAGCTTGCCTTACAGAGAACAAGAGACCCAGTACTTC.

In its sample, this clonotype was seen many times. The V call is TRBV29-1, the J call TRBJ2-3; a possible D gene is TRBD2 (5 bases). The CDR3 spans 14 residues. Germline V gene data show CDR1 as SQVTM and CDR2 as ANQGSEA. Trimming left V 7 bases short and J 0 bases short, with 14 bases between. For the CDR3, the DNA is TGCAGCGATGGACTGTCCCTTAGCACAGATACGCAGTATTTT. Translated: CSDGLSLSTDTQYF.

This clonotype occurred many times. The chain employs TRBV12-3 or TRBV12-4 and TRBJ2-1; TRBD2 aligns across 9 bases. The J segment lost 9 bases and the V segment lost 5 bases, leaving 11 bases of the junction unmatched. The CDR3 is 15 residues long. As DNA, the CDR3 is TGTGCCAGCAGTCTTAATAGCGGGAGAAGTGTTGAGCAGTTCTTC. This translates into CASSLNSGRSVEQFF.

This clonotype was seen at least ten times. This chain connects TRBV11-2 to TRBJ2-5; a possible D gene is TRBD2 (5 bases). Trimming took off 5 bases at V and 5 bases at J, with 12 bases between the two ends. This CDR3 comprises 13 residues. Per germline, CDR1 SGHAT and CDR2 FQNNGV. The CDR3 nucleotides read TGTGCCAGCAGCAGGGCAAGAGGGGAGACCCAGTACTTC. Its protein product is CASSRARGETQYF. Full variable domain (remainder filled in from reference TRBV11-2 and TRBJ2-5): EAGVAQSPRYKIIEKRQSVAFWCNPISGHATLYWYQQILGQGPKLLIQFQNNGVVDDSQLPKDRFSAERLKGVDSTLKIQPAKLEDSAVYLCASSRARGETQYFGPGTRLLVL.

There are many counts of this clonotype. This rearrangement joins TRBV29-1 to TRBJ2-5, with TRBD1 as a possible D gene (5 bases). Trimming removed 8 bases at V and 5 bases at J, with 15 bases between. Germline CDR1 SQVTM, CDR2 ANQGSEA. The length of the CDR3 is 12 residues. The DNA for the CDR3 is TGCAGCTTACAGGTGCCAGGGGAGACCCAGTACTTC. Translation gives CSLQVPGETQYF. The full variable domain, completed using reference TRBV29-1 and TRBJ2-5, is SAVISQKPSRDICQRGTSLTIQCQVDSQVTMMFWYRQQPGQSLTLIATANQGSEATYESGFVIDKFPISRPNLTFSTLTVSNMSPEDSSIYLCSLQVPGETQYFGPGTRLLVL.

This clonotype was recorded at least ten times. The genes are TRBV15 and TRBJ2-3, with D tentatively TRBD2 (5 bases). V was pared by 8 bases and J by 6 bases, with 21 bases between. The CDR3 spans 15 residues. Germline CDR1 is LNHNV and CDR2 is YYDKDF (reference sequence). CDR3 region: CATRGPEGVRDTQYF. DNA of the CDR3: TGTGCCACCCGAGGACCTGAGGGAGTGAGGGATACGCAGTATTTT.